This TCR delta chain was captured by sequencing in a study of delta chains in infants with herpesvirus infections (dated by TCRdb to 2022 to 2023). For context, the study as a whole: A Ugandan infant birth cohort was prospectively followed from birth to characterize gammadelta T cell responses to primary cytomegalovirus (CMV) infection. A public fetal Vdelta1/Vgamma8 gammadelta TCR clonotype was searched for in infants infected with CMV after birth. gammadelta TCRs were sequenced from PBMC obtained from some 20 CMV-infected infants (one congenitally infected) and 7 or 8 CMV-uninfected infants for whom sufficient sample was available. Previously published Belgian fetal and cord blood gammadelta TCR data were added only for comparison and were not generated in this cohort. By approximate age, the infant blood samples fell into groups of 1.5, 4, 8 and 12 months. Here is what the overall study found, with its caveats: A small sample size and the lack of race- or environment-matched controls were noted by the authors, because CMV is acquired by nearly all Ugandans before adulthood. Detection of the public clonotype was limited to the first time point after infection, and the public clonotype was not found in uninfected infants or in infants infected after 120 days. The public Vdelta1 clonotype appeared in 4 of 18 CMV-infected infants: three infected postnatally before 120 days of age, plus the congenitally infected infant. The frequency of the public clonotype among Vdelta1 cells appeared to be inversely correlated with age at infection and fell quickly, apparently not lasting beyond around 2 months. The public clonotype might still be present below the detection limit in CMV-uninfected infants.

Infants were enrolled after their mothers, pregnant women receiving prenatal care in Kampala, Uganda, were recruited, and documentation of maternal HIV status was required. Families received weekly visits, and collection of infant clinical information, oral swabs and peripheral blood began at 6 weeks of age and continued every 4 months after that. Blood was drawn into heparin tubes, and PBMC were separated by Ficoll-Paque density gradient centrifugation and then cryopreserved. Receptor libraries were prepared by RT-PCR. To generate TCR cDNA, PBMC RNA underwent reverse transcription with SuperScript II using gamma-chain- and delta-chain-specific primers. After purification with AMPure XP beads, the cDNA was amplified and indexed with Illumina adapters using the Nextera XT Index Kit. Sequencing of gammadelta TCR libraries was carried out on an Illumina MiSeq using a V2 300-cycle kit. The source study handled its data this way. Using MiXCR v2.1.12, CDR3 sequences were assembled, and reads were mapped onto D, J and V genes obtained from GenBank. Repertoire analyses of the CDR3 clonotypes were performed with VDJtools v1.2.1. Via CATT, TCRdb reprocessed the public reads, and rows with identical DNA were then joined. In this record, the V and J calls reflect TCRdb's handling and not the investigators' own analysis. Present in this sample are over a thousand delta-chain clones, approximately 40% of which were seen just once. The ten largest clones add up to around 20% of the sample.

The CDR3 runs 20 amino acids, cysteine and phenylalanine included. Of the read, only the CDR3 DNA is kept; its 60 bases are in frame from base 1. The germline V gene supplies CDR1 TSWWSYY and CDR2 QGS. V is cut by 5 bases and J by 1 base, and the space between the germline ends is 29 bases. There are a few counts of this clone. This receptor's antigen is unknown. The sample holds no much larger clone one base away, and base qualities are not on file. The sample in question was peripheral blood, obtained at time point 3 of longitudinal follow-up. In this chain, TRDV1 is recombined with TRDJ1; TRDD3 might be the D gene, on 8 matching bases. This clonotype was obtained from a human donor who was a Ugandan infant, either HIV-exposed or HIV-unexposed (not recorded which). DNA sequence: TGTGCTCTTGGGAACCGAGACCTTCCTCCAGTACTGGGGGCCACCGATAAACTCATCTTT. This gives the protein CALGNRDLPPVLGATDKLIF.